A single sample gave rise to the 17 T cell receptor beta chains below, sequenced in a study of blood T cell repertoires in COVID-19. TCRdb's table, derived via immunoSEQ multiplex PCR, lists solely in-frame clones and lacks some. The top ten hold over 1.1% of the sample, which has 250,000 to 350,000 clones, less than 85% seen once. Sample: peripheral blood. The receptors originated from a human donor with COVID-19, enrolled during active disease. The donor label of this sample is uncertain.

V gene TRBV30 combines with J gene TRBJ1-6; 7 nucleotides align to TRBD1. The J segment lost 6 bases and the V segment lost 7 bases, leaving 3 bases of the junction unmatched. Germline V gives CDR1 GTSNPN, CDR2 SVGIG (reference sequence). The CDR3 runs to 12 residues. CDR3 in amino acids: CALGGPNSPLHF. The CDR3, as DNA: TGTGCCTTAGGGGGCCCTAATTCACCCCTCCACTTT. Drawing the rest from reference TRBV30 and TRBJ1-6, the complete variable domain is SQTIHQWPATLVQPVGSPLSLECTVEGTSNPNLYWYRQAAGRGLQLLFYSVGIGQISSEVPQNLSASRPQDRQFILSSKKLLLSDSGFYLCALGGPNSPLHFGNGTRLTVT.

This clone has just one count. The CDR3 reads CASSSRDTNYGYTF. CDR3 coding DNA: TGTGCCAGCAGTAGCCGGGACACGAACTATGGCTACACCTTC. The chain is built from TRBV28 and TRBJ1-2; tentative D call: TRBD1 (6 bases). The CDR3 runs 14 residues. Germline V gene sequence: CDR1 MDHEN, CDR2 SYDVKM. V gave up 5 bases and J gave up 2 bases, with 12 bases separating them.

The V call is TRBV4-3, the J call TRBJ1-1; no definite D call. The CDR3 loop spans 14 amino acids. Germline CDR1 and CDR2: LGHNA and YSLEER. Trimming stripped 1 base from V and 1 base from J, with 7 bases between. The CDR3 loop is CASSQGWRNTEAFF. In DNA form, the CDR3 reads TGCGCCAGCAGCCAAGGGTGGAGGAACACTGAAGCTTTCTTT.

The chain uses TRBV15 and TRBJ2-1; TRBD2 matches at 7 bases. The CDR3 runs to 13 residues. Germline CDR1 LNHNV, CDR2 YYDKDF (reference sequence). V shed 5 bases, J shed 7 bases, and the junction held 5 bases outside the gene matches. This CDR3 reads CATSRTRGNEQFF. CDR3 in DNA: TGTGCCACCAGCCGGACTAGAGGAAATGAGCAGTTCTTC.

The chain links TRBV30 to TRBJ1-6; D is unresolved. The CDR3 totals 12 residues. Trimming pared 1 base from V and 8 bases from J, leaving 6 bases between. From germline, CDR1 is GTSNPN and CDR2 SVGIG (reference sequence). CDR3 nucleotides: TGTGCCTGGAGTGACGGGGATTCACCCCTCCACTTT. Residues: CAWSDGDSPLHF.

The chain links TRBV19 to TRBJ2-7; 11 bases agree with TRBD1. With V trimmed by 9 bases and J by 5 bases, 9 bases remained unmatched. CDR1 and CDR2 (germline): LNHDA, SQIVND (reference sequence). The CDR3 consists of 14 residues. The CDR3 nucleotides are TGTGCCAGCGGCCCGGGACAGGGGGACCACGAGCAGTACTTC. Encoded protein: CASGPGQGDHEQYF.

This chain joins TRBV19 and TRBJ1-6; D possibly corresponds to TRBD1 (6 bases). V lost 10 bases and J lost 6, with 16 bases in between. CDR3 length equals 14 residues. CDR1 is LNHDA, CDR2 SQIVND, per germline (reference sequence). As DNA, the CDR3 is TGTGCCACCACGGCTGGGACACTTAATTCACCCCTCCACTTT. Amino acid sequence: CATTAGTLNSPLHF.

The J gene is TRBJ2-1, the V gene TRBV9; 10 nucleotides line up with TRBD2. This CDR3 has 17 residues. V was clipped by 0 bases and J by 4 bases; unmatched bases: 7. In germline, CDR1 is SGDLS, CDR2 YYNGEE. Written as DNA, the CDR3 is TGTGCCAGCAGCGTAGGAGATAGCGGGAGGACTTACAATGAGCAGTTCTTC. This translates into CASSVGDSGRTYNEQFF.

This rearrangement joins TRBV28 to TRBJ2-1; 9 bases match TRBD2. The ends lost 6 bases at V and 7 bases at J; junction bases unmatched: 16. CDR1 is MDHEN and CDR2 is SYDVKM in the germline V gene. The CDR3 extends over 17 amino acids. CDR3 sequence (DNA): TGTGCCAGCAGCCTTACCGGGACTAGCAGCCTTCATAATGAGCAGTTCTTC. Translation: CASSLTGTSSLHNEQFF.

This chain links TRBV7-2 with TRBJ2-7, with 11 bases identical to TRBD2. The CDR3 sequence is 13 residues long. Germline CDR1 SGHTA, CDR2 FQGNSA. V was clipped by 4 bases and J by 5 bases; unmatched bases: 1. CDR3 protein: CASSWGLADEQYF. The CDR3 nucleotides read TGTGCCAGCAGCTGGGGACTAGCGGACGAGCAGTACTTC.

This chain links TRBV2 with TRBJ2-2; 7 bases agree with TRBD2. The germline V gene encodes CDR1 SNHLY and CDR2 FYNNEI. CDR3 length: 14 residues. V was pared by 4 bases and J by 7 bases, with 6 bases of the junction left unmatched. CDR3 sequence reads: CASSASGEIGELFF. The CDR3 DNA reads TGTGCCAGCAGTGCCAGCGGGGAGATCGGGGAGCTGTTTTTT.

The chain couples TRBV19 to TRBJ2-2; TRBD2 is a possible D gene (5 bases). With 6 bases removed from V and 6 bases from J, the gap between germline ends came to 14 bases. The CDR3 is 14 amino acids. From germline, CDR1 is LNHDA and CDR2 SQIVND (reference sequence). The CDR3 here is CASRALGGSGELFF. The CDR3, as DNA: TGTGCCAGTAGGGCACTAGGCGGGTCCGGGGAGCTGTTTTTT.

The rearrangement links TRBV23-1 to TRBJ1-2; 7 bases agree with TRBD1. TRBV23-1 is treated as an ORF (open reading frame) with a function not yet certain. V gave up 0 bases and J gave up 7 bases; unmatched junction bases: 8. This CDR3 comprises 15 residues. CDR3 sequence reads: CASSQSTGFVSGYTF. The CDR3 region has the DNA TGCGCCAGCAGTCAATCGACAGGGTTCGTATCTGGCTACACCTTC.

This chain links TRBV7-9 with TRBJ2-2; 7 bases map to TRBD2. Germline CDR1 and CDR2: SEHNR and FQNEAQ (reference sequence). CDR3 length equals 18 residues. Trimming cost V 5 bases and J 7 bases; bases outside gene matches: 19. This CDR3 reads CASSPRLREGQPYGELFF. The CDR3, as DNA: TGTGCCAGCAGCCCCCGTTTGAGGGAGGGCCAACCTTACGGGGAGCTGTTTTTT. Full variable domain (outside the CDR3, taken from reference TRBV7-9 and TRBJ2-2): DTGVSQNPRHKITKRGQNVTFRCDPISEHNRLYWYRQTLGQGPEFLTYFQNEAQLEKSRLLSDRFSAERPKGSFSTLEIQRTEQGDSAMYLCASSPRLREGQPYGELFFGEGSRLTVL.

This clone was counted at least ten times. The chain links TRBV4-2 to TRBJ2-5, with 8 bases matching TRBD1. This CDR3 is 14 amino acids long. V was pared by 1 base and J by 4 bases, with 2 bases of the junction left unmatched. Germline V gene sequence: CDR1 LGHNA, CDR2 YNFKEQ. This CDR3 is CASSQGGQGETQYF. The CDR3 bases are TGTGCCAGCAGCCAAGGAGGACAGGGAGAGACCCAGTACTTC.

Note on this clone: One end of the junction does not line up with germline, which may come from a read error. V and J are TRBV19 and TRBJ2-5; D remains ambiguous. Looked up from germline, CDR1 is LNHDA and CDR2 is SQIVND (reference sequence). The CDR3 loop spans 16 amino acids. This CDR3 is CASSIPGQALSETQYF. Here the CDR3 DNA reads TGTGCCAGCAGTATTCCGGGTCAAGCCCTCTCAGAGACCCAGTACTTC.

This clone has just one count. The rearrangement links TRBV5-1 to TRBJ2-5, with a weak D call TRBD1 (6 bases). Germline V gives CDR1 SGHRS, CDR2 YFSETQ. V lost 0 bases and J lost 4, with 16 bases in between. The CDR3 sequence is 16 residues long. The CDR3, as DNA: TGCGCCAGCAGCTTGGGTGGCCAGGGGACGGGAGAGACCCAGTACTTC. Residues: CASSLGGQGTGETQYF.